This T cell receptor beta chain originates from a study of cytomegalovirus exposure and HLA in healthy donors. Points from the study as a whole: CMV serostatus was the sole immune exposure data available. Across HLA loci, a later analysis found differing TCR association rates, with DRB1 most and HLA-C fewest.

PCR was performed using 60 Vbeta and 13 Jbeta primers. Measured with immunoSEQ multiplex PCR; TCRdb has only the in-frame clones, and not every one. The sample gives approximately 130,000 clones, around 77% of which show up once; 1% to 1.5% is in the top ten. Of note for this clone: Its antigen is not known.

V lost 3 bases and J 0 bases, leaving 6 bases between the germline ends. This CDR3 is built from 14 residues. Germline values: CDR1 MNHEY, CDR2 SMNVEV (reference sequence). The sample was PBMCs. The clonotype originates from a man aged 50-60 years in good health and CMV-seronegative. The gene calls are TRBV27 and TRBJ2-1; D gene unclear. CDR3 residues: CASSFRYSYNEQFF. Written as DNA, the CDR3 is TGTGCCAGCAGTTTTAGATACTCCTACAATGAGCAGTTCTTC.